This entry describes one T cell receptor beta chain. With 60 Vbeta and 13 Jbeta primers, the PCR was carried out. Clones were sequenced by immunoSEQ multiplex PCR, and TCRdb holds only the in-frame ones, with some missing. Of about 80,000 clones listed, 62% were seen once; the top ten hold under 4.5%. The J segment lost 3 bases and the V segment lost 4 bases, leaving 16 bases of the junction unmatched. The CDR3 has 18 residues. Germline CDR1 SGHRS, CDR2 YFSETQ. This record comes from a study of cytomegalovirus exposure and HLA in healthy donors. The sequenced sample was PBMCs. The V and J genes are TRBV5-1 and TRBJ2-5, with 9 bases identical to TRBD1. The clonotype originates from a male donor in good health and CMV-seropositive. The CDR3 DNA reads as TGCGCCAGCAGCCACCCTGGGGGACAGGGTCTACGGGAAGAGACCCAGTACTTC. Translating it yields CASSHPGGQGLREETQYF.